These 27 T cell receptor beta chains were sequenced from one sample in a study of blood T cell repertoires in COVID-19. Libraries were prepared by immunoSEQ multiplex PCR; TCRdb keeps only in-frame clonotypes and omits some of them. Of 130,000 to 150,000 clones listed, approximately 80% were seen once; the top ten hold roughly 2.9%. Sequencing was done on a sample of peripheral blood. These receptors were taken from a woman aged 40 to 50 with active or convalescent COVID-19.

This rearrangement joins TRBV5-6 to TRBJ1-4; TRBD1 agrees at 7 bases. V shed 2 bases, J shed 6 bases, and the junction held 7 bases outside the gene matches. The CDR3 spans 15 residues. Germline V gives CDR1 SGHDT, CDR2 YYEEEE. CDR3 residues: CASSLDRVDYEKLFF. In DNA form, the CDR3 reads TGTGCCAGCAGCTTAGACAGGGTCGATTATGAAAAACTGTTTTTT.

This chain connects TRBV5-1 to TRBJ2-5; TRBD2 matches 11 bases. The assigned J gene may be wrong: the sequence end matches TRBJ2-7 better. The CDR3 totals 15 residues. The germline gives CDR1 SGHRS, CDR2 YFSETQ. The CDR3 protein is CASSRTSGQQSEQYF. The CDR3, as DNA: TGCGCCAGCAGCCGGACTAGCGGGCAGCAGTCCGAGCAGTACTTC.

The chain recombines TRBV5-6 with TRBJ2-4; 7 positions match TRBD1. J lost 7 bases, V lost 1 base, and 5 bases had no gene match. The CDR3 totals 14 residues. CDR1 and CDR2 from the germline V gene are SGHDT and YYEEEE. The CDR3 spells CASSLRGPRNIQYF. The CDR3, as DNA: TGTGCCAGCAGCTTGAGGGGGCCGAGGAACATTCAGTACTTC.

V is TRBV19 and J is TRBJ1-5; 9 bases fit TRBD1. CDR1 is LNHDA and CDR2 is SQIVND in the germline V gene (reference sequence). J was trimmed by 4 bases and V by 7 bases; bases with no gene match: 5. The CDR3 is 14 residues long. CDR3: CASTPGQGNQPQHF. As DNA, the CDR3 is TGTGCCAGTACCCCGGGACAGGGTAATCAGCCCCAGCATTTT.

The chain employs TRBV6-2 or TRBV6-3 and TRBJ1-2, with 7 positions matching TRBD1. The CDR3 loop spans 13 amino acids. The junction had 9 bases not matched to a gene; V was cut back by 6 bases and J by 8 bases. Germline V lookup: CDR1 MNHEY, CDR2 SVGEGT. The CDR3 here is CASSRDRVKGYTF. The CDR3 DNA is TGTGCCAGCAGCCGTGACAGGGTCAAAGGCTACACCTTC.

This clone turned up a few times. The J gene is TRBJ1-5, the V gene TRBV29-1, with D uncertain. Per the germline V gene, CDR1 is SQVTM and CDR2 is ANQGSEA. The CDR3 runs to 14 residues. Trimming took 5 bases from V and 6 from J, leaving 17 bases between them. The DNA for the CDR3 is TGCAGCGTTTCGACCGGAGCACGGGGTCAGCCCCAGCATTTT. Translated, it gives CSVSTGARGQPQHF.

The chain has TRBV19 and TRBJ2-1; TRBD2 matches 9 bases. The CDR3 sequence is 15 residues long. Germline V gene data show CDR1 as LNHDA and CDR2 as SQIVND (reference sequence). The V segment lost 1 base and the J segment 2 bases; nucleotides outside the gene matches: 0. CDR3 sequence: CASSIGGGAYNEQFF. In DNA, the CDR3 is TGTGCCAGTAGTATAGGCGGGGGGGCCTACAATGAGCAGTTCTTC.

This chain joins TRBV4-3 and TRBJ1-6; maybe TRBD1 (5 bases). Trimming shortened V by 0 bases and J by 6 bases, and 12 bases separated the two germline ends. Germline assignment: CDR1 LGHNA and CDR2 YSLEER. This CDR3 is built from 16 residues. In nucleotides, the CDR3 is TGCGCCAGCAGCCAAGACCGGGGGGTCTTTAATTCACCCCTCCACTTT. Its protein is CASSQDRGVFNSPLHF.

The CDR3 DNA reads TGCGCCAGCAGGCAACAGGAAAGTAATGAAAAACTGTTTTTT. It is translated as CASRQQESNEKLFF. The chain couples TRBV5-1 to TRBJ1-4; possible D gene TRBD1, 5 bases. CDR3 length equals 14 residues. V was shortened by 5 bases and J by 4 bases, with 12 bases between the two germline ends. Germline CDR1 SGHRS, CDR2 YFSETQ.

The CDR3 nucleotides are TGCGCCAGCAGCGTGGGACAGGCGTTACAAGAGACCCAGTACTTC. Its translation: CASSVGQALQETQYF. The chain uses TRBV5-1 and TRBJ2-5, with 8 bases lining up with TRBD1. The germline V gene encodes CDR1 SGHRS and CDR2 YFSETQ. V was pared by 4 bases and J by 2 bases, with 7 bases of the junction left unmatched. CDR3 length equals 15 residues.

This clone occurred a few times. The chain uses TRBV6-1 and TRBJ2-7; 11 positions match TRBD1. Germline V CDR1 and CDR2: MNHNS, SASEGT. CDR3 size: 13 residues. With V trimmed by 0 bases and J by 13 bases, 5 bases remained unmatched. The chain's CDR3 is CASSEAWTGGPYF. The CDR3, as DNA: TGTGCCAGCAGTGAAGCTTGGACAGGGGGCCCCTACTTC.

V gene TRBV6-5 combines with J gene TRBJ1-1; weak D call: TRBD1 (6 bases). The germline V gene has CDR1 MNHEY and CDR2 SVGAGI. The length of the CDR3 is 13 residues. V was pared by 7 bases and J by 1 base, with 10 bases between. The CDR3 protein is CASKGQPNTEAFF. The CDR3 DNA sequence: TGTGCCAGCAAAGGACAGCCGAACACTGAAGCTTTCTTT.

J is TRBJ2-7 and V is TRBV5-1, with 7 bases matching TRBD1. The CDR3 runs to 15 residues. Germline loops: CDR1 SGHRS, CDR2 YFSETQ. Trimming cost V 0 bases and J 2 bases; bases outside gene matches: 5. The CDR3 nucleotides read TGCGCCAGCAGCTTGGGGGCAGGGGGTCCCTACGAGCAGTACTTC. It translates to CASSLGAGGPYEQYF.

V gene TRBV27 combines with J gene TRBJ1-5, with a tentative D call TRBD1 (6 bases). CDR1 is MNHEY, CDR2 SMNVEV, per germline (reference sequence). Trimming left V 0 bases short and J 6 bases short, with 12 bases between. The CDR3 length is 15 residues. The CDR3, as DNA: TGTGCCAGCAGTTTATCGATTGCGGGGGCTCAGCCCCAGCATTTT. This translates into CASSLSIAGAQPQHF.

This chain uses TRBV6-5 with TRBJ1-2; D perhaps matches TRBD1 (5 bases). The germline gives CDR1 MNHEY, CDR2 SVGAGI. The V end was cut by 0 bases, the J end by 7 bases, with 12 bases between. The CDR3 has 14 amino acids. CDR3 sequence: CASSYSRGIGGYTF. CDR3 DNA: TGTGCCAGCAGTTACTCGCGGGGGATCGGTGGCTACACCTTC.

The genes are TRBV28 and TRBJ1-1, with D hard to call. The CDR3 length is 15 residues. Germline V gives CDR1 MDHEN, CDR2 SYDVKM. V lost 4 bases to trimming and J lost 0 bases, with 12 bases between them. CDR3 loop: CASSSLTELNTEAFF. CDR3 in DNA: TGTGCCAGCAGTTCCCTCACAGAGTTGAACACTGAAGCTTTCTTT.

V and J are TRBV25-1 and TRBJ2-1; 8 bases agree with TRBD1. Losses at the gene ends were 4 bases for V and 5 bases for J; bases not matched to a gene: 13. This CDR3 spans 17 amino acids. Germline lookup yields CDR1 MGHDK and CDR2 SYGVNS. As DNA, the CDR3 is TGTGCCAGCAGTGGGGGTGTTTGGACAGGGATCAACAATGAGCAGTTCTTC. Amino acid sequence: CASSGGVWTGINNEQFF. The entire variable domain, with the rest obtained from reference TRBV25-1 and TRBJ2-1, is as follows: EADIYQTPRYLVIGTGKKITLECSQTMGHDKMYWYQQDPGMELHLIHYSYGVNSTEKGDLSSESTVSRIRTEHFPLTLESARPSHTSQYLCASSGGVWTGINNEQFFGPGTRLTVL.

The CDR3 coding sequence is TGTGCCAGCAGCCAAGAAATGTATATGGGCCCACAAGAGACCCAGTACTTC. Translation: CASSQEMYMGPQETQYF. V usage is TRBV14 and J usage is TRBJ2-5; D is undetermined. Germline values: CDR1 SGHDN, CDR2 FVKESK. V shed 0 bases and J shed 2 bases, with 16 bases lying between them. The CDR3 contains 17 residues.

The CDR3 protein is CASNIYTGLAGGYGQYF. The CDR3 DNA is TGTGCCAGCAACATATATACGGGACTAGCGGGAGGTTATGGGCAGTATTTT. The chain joins TRBV2 to TRBJ2-3, with TRBD2 identical over 15 bases. V lost 7 bases and J lost 11; bases outside the gene matches: 16. The germline gives CDR1 SNHLY, CDR2 FYNNEI. CDR3 size: 17 residues.

The chain couples TRBV28 to TRBJ1-1; no clear D gene. CDR1 is MDHEN, CDR2 SYDVKM, per germline. V shed 3 bases and J shed 5 bases, with 4 bases lying between them. This CDR3 is built from 11 residues. Here the CDR3 reads CASSFETEAFF. In nucleotides, the CDR3 is TGTGCCAGCAGTTTCGAGACTGAAGCTTTCTTT.

The chain uses TRBV19 and TRBJ1-4, with no clear D. The germline V and J ends were trimmed by 5 bases and 0 bases, with 7 bases remaining between them. Germline loops: CDR1 LNHDA, CDR2 SQIVND (reference sequence). This CDR3 comprises 14 residues. The CDR3 coding sequence is TGTGCCAGTAGTCCCACAGCAACTAATGAAAAACTGTTTTTT. Amino acids: CASSPTATNEKLFF. Looking up the rest from reference TRBV19 and TRBJ1-4 gives the full variable domain: DGGITQSPKYLFRKEGQNVTLSCEQNLNHDAMYWYRQDPGQGLRLIYYSQIVNDFQKGDIAEGYSVSREKKESFPLTVTSAQKNPTAFYLCASSPTATNEKLFFGSGTQLSVL.

The V gene is TRBV3-1 (or the pseudogene TRBV3-2), the J gene TRBJ1-6, with a possible D match to TRBD1 (6 bases). This CDR3 contains 14 residues. CDR1 and CDR2 from the germline V gene are LGHDT and YNNKEL (reference sequence). The V and J ends lost 0 bases and 10 bases respectively, with 10 bases between them. CDR3 sequence reads: CASSQDRGNSPLHF. CDR3 nucleotides: TGTGCCAGCAGCCAAGACAGGGGAAACTCACCCCTCCACTTT.

The J gene is TRBJ1-5, the V gene TRBV6-1; 8 bases fit TRBD1. The V and J ends lost 1 base and 7 bases, in that order; junction bases with no gene match: 6. The CDR3 is 15 residues long. Germline CDR1 is MNHNS and CDR2 is SASEGT. This CDR3 reads CASSEGRGPGQPQHF. For the CDR3, the DNA is TGTGCCAGCAGTGAAGGCAGGGGGCCTGGGCAGCCCCAGCATTTT.

Regarding this clone: The sample contains more than one DNA sequence encoding this CDR3. The genes are TRBV4-1 and TRBJ1-4; D is unclear. V lost 4 bases and J 7 bases, leaving 13 bases between the germline ends. The CDR3 is 14 amino acids. Looked up from germline, CDR1 is MGHRA and CDR2 is YSYEKL. CDR3 DNA: TGCGCCAGCAGCCCACGGACCGGGAGTGAAAAACTGTTTTTT. This translates into CASSPRTGSEKLFF.

The chain is built from TRBV27 and TRBJ1-1; D might be TRBD1 (5 bases). The CDR3 covers 14 residues. Germline CDR1 is MNHEY and CDR2 is SMNVEV (reference sequence). V was trimmed by 6 bases and J by 7 bases, leaving 18 bases between them. CDR3 nucleotides: TGTGCCAGCAGCCCACGGGGGGGAATGGGTGAAGCTTTCTTT. Residues: CASSPRGGMGEAFF.

The CDR3 nucleotides read TGTGCCAGCAGTCCTGTTCCGGCGGATGAGCAGTTCTTC. Residues: CASSPVPADEQFF. The chain has TRBV6-5 and TRBJ2-1; D not resolved. Germline CDR1 reads MNHEY; CDR2 reads SVGAGI. This CDR3 region has 13 residues. The V gene lost 5 bases and the J gene lost 8 bases, with 13 bases spanning the gap.

The chain joins TRBV6-2 or TRBV6-3 to TRBJ2-2, with 9 bases aligning to TRBD1. The trim removed 5 bases at V and 6 bases at J, leaving 10 bases unmatched. This CDR3 has 16 residues. Germline V gene lookup returns CDR1 MNHEY and CDR2 SVGEGT. The CDR3 region is CASSPGTGRGAGELFF. The CDR3 DNA is TGTGCCAGCAGTCCCGGGACAGGGAGAGGAGCCGGGGAGCTGTTTTTT.